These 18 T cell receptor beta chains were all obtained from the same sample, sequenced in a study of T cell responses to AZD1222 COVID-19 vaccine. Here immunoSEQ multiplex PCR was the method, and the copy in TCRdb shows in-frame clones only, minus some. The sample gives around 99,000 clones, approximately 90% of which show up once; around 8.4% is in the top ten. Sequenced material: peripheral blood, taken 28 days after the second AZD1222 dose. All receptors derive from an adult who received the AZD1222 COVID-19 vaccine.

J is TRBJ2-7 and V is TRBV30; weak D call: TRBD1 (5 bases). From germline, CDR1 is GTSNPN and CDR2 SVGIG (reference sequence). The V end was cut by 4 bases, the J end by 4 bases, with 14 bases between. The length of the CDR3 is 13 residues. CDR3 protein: CAWNIGVGYEQYF. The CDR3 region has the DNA TGTGCCTGGAACATAGGGGTAGGGTACGAGCAGTACTTC.

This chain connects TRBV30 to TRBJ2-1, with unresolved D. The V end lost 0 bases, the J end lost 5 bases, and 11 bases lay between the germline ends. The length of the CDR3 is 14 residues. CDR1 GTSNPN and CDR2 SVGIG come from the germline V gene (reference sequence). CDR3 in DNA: TGTGCCTGGAGTGTAGGCGGTACCCACAATGAGCAGTTCTTC. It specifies CAWSVGGTHNEQFF. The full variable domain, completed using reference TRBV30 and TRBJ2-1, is SQTIHQWPATLVQPVGSPLSLECTVEGTSNPNLYWYRQAAGRGLQLLFYSVGIGQISSEVPQNLSASRPQDRQFILSSKKLLLSDSGFYLCAWSVGGTHNEQFFGPGTRLTVL.

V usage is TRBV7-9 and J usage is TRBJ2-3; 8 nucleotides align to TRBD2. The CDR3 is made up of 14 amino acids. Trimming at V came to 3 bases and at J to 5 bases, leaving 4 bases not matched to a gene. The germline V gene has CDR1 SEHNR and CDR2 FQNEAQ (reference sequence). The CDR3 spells CASSFGREVDTQYF. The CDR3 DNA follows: TGTGCCAGCAGCTTCGGGAGGGAGGTAGATACGCAGTATTTT.

The CDR3 here is CASSLGTTGAEQYF. CDR3 DNA sequence: TGCGCCAGCAGCTTGGGGACCACAGGGGCCGAGCAGTACTTC. The chain links TRBV5-1 to TRBJ2-7; 7 bases match TRBD1. CDR3 length: 14 amino acids. J was trimmed by 6 bases and V by 0 bases; bases with no gene match: 6. Germline V gene sequence: CDR1 SGHRS, CDR2 YFSETQ.

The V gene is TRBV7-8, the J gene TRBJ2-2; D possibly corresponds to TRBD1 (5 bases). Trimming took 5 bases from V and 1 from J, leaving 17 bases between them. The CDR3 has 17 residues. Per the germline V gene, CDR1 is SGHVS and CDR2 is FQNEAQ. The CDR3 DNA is TGTGCCAGCAGCCCCATAGTCCCCACAGGGAACACCGGGGAGCTGTTTTTT. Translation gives CASSPIVPTGNTGELFF.

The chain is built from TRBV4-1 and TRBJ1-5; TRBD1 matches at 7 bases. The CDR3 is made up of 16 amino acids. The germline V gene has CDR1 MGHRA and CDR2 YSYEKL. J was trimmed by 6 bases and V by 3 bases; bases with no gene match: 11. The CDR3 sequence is CASSHPGQRRVQPQHF. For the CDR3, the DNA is TGCGCCAGCAGCCACCCGGGACAGCGACGCGTTCAGCCCCAGCATTTT.

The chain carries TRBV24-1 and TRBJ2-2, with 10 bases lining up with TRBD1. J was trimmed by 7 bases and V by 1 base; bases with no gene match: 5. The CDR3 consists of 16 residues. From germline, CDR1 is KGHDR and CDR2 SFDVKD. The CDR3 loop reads CATSDFRGQGDGELFF. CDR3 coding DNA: TGTGCCACCAGTGATTTCCGTGGACAGGGGGACGGGGAGCTGTTTTTT.

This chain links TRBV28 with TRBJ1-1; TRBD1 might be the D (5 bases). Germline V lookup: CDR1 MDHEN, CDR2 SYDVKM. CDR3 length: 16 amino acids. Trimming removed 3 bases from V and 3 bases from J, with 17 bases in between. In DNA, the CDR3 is TGTGCCAGCAGTTTTTGGGCTAAGGGCAGGGACACTGAAGCTTTCTTT. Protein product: CASSFWAKGRDTEAFF.

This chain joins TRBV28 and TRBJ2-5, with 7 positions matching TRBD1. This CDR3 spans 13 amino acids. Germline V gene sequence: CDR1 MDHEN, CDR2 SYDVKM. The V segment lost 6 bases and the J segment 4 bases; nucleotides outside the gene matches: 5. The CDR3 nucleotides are TGTGCCAGCAGGCCGACAGGGATAGAGACCCAGTACTTC. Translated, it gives CASRPTGIETQYF. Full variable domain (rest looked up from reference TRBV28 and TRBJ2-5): DVKVTQSSRYLVKRTGEKVFLECVQDMDHENMFWYRQDPGLGLRLIYFSYDVKMKEKGDIPEGYSVSREKKERFSLILESASTNQTSMYLCASRPTGIETQYFGPGTRLLVL.

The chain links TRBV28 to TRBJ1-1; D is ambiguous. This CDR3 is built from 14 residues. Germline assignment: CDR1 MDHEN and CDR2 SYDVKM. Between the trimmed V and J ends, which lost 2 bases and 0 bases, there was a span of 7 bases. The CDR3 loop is CASSLGRMNTEAFF. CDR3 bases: TGTGCCAGCAGTTTAGGCCGGATGAACACTGAAGCTTTCTTT.

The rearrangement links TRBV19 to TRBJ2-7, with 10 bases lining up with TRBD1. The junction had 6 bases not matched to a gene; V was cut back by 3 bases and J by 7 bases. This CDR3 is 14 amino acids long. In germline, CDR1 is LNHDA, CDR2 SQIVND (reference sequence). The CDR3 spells CASSMAAGQGEQYF. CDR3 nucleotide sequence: TGTGCCAGTAGTATGGCGGCGGGACAGGGGGAGCAGTACTTC.

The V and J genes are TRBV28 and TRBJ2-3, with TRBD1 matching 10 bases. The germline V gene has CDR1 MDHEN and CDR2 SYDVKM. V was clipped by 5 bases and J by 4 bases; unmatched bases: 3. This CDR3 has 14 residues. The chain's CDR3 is CASSTGTGADTQYF. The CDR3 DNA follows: TGTGCCAGCAGTACCGGGACAGGGGCAGATACGCAGTATTTT.

The CDR3 region is CASRQQVVYGYTF. CDR3 DNA: TGTGCCAGCCGACAGCAGGTGGTCTATGGCTACACCTTC. The chain has TRBV28 and TRBJ1-2, with a tentative D call TRBD1 (5 bases). V lost 8 bases and J 4 bases, leaving 14 bases between the germline ends. The CDR3 runs 13 residues. Germline CDR1 reads MDHEN; CDR2 reads SYDVKM.

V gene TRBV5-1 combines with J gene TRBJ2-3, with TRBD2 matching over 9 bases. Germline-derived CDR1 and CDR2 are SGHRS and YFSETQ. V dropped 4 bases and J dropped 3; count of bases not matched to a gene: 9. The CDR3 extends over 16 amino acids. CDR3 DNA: TGCGCCAGCAGCCGCGACGCGGGAGGGCCGACAGATACGCAGTATTTT. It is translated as CASSRDAGGPTDTQYF.

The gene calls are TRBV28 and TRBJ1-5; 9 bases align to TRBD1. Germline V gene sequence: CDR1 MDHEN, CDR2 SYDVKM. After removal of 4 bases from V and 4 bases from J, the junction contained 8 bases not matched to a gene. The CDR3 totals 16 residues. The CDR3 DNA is TGTGCCAGCAGTTCGTCCGGACAGGGGTGGAATCAGCCCCAGCATTTT. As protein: CASSSSGQGWNQPQHF.

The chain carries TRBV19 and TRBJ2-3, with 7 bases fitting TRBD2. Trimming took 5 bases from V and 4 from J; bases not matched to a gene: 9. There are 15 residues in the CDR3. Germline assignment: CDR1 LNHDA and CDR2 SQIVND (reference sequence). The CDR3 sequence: CASSAGEAGADTQYF. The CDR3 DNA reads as TGTGCCAGTAGTGCCGGGGAGGCGGGAGCAGATACGCAGTATTTT.

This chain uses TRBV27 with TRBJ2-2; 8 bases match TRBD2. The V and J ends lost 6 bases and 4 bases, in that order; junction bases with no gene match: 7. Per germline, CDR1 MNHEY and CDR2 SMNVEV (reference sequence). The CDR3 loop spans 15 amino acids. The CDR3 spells CASRPAGAGTGELFF. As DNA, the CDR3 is TGTGCCAGCAGGCCAGCGGGAGCGGGCACCGGGGAGCTGTTTTTT.

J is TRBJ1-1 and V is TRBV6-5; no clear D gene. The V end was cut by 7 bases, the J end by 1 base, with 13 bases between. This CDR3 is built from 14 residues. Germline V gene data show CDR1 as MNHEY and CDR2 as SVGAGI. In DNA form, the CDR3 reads TGTGCCAGCACCCCCCTGACGTCGAACACTGAAGCTTTCTTT. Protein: CASTPLTSNTEAFF.